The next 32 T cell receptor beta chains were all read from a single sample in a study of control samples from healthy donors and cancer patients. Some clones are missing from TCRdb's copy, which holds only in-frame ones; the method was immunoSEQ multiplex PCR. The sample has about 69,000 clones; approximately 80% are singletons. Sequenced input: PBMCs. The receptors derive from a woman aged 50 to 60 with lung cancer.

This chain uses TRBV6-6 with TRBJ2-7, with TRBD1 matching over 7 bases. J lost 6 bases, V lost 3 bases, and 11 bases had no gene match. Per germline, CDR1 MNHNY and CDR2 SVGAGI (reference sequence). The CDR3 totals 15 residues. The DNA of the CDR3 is TGTGCCAGCAGTTATGAAGGGGGCGAGTTGGGCGAGCAGTACTTC. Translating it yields CASSYEGGELGEQYF.

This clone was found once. This chain's CDR3 is CASSYSSGGAGGYTF. CDR3 nucleotide sequence: TGTGCCAGCAGTTACTCGTCAGGGGGCGCCGGTGGCTACACCTTC. V gene TRBV6-6 combines with J gene TRBJ1-2; the match to TRBD1 covers 8 bases. V gave up 0 bases and J gave up 7 bases; unmatched junction bases: 7. The CDR3 runs 15 residues. Germline lookup yields CDR1 MNHNY and CDR2 SVGAGI (reference sequence).

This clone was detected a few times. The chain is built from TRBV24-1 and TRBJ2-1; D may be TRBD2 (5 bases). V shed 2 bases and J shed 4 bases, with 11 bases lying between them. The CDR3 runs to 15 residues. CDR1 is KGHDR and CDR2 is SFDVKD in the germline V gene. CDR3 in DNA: TGTGCCACCAGTGATTCGTTAGGGAGTTACAATGAGCAGTTCTTC. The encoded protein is CATSDSLGSYNEQFF.

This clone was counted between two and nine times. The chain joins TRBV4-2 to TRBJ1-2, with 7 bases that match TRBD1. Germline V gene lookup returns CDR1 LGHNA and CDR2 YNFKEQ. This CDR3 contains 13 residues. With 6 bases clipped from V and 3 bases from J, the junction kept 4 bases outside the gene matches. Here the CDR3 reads CASSPTGDYGYTF. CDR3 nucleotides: TGTGCCAGCAGTCCTACAGGGGACTATGGCTACACCTTC.

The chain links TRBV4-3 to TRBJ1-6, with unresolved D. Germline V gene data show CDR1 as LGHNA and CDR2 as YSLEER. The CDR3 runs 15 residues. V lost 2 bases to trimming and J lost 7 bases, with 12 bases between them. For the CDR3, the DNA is TGCGCCAGCAGCCAACATAGCCGGGAAAATTCACCCCTCCACTTT. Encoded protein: CASSQHSRENSPLHF.

The CDR3 DNA reads as TGTGCCAGTAAGGCAGGGGGAATTGAAGCTTTCTTT. Its protein product is CASKAGGIEAFF. The gene calls are TRBV19 and TRBJ1-1; 7 bases agree with TRBD1. V lost 7 bases and J lost 7; bases outside the gene matches: 6. This CDR3 contains 12 residues. Germline loops: CDR1 LNHDA, CDR2 SQIVND (reference sequence).

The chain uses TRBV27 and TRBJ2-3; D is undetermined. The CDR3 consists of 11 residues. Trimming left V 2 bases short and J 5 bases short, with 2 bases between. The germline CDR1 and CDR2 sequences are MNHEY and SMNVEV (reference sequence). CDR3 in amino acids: CASSLGDTQYF. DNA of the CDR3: TGTGCCAGCAGTTTAGGAGATACGCAGTATTTT.

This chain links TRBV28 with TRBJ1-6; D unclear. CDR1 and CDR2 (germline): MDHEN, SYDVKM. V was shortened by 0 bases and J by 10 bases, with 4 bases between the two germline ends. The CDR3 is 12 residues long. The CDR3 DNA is TGTGCCAGCAGTTTATGGGAATCACCCCTCCACTTT. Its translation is CASSLWESPLHF.

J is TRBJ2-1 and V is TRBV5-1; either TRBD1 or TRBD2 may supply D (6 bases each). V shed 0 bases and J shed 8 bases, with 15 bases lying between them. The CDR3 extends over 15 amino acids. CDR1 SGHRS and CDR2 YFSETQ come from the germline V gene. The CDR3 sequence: CASSLGGATTYEQFF. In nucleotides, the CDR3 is TGCGCCAGCAGCTTGGGGGGGGCCACCACCTATGAGCAGTTCTTC.

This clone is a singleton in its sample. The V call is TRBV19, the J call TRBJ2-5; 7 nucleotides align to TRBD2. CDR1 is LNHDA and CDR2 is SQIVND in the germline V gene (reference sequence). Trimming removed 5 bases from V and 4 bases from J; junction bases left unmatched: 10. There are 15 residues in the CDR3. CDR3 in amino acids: CASSPGGTTAETQYF. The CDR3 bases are TGTGCCAGTAGTCCCGGGGGGACTACTGCAGAGACCCAGTACTTC.

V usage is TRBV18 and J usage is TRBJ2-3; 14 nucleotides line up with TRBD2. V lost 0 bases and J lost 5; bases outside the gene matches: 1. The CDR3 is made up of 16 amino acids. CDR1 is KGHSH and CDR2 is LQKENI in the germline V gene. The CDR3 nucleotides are TGTGCCAGCTCACCACCGACTAGCGGGGGGGAAGATACGCAGTATTTT. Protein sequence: CASSPPTSGGEDTQYF.

The CDR3 DNA reads TGTGCCAGCAGCTTAGCCGTTGACTATGGCTACACCTTC. This sequence encodes CASSLAVDYGYTF. V gene TRBV7-2 combines with J gene TRBJ1-2; no firm D call. Trimming shortened V by 0 bases and J by 3 bases, and 5 bases separated the two germline ends. Germline CDR1 and CDR2: SGHTA and FQGNSA. The CDR3 covers 13 residues.

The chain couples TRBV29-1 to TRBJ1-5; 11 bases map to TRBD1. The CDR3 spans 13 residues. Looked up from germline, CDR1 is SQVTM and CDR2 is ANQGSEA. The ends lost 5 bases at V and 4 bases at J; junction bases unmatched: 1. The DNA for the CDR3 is TGCAGCGTTTGGGACAGGGGGAATCAGCCCCAGCATTTT. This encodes CSVWDRGNQPQHF.

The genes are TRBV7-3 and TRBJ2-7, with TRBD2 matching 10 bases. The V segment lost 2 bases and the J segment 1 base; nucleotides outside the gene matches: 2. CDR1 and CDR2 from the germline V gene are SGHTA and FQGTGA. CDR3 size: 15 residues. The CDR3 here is CASSLEAGGSYEQYF. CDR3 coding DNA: TGTGCCAGCAGCTTAGAAGCGGGGGGGTCCTACGAGCAGTACTTC.

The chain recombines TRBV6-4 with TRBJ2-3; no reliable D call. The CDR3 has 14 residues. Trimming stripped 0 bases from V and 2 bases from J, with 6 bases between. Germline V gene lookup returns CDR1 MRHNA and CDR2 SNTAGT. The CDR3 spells CASSDSQITDTQYF. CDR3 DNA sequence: TGTGCCAGCAGTGACTCTCAGATCACAGATACGCAGTATTTT.

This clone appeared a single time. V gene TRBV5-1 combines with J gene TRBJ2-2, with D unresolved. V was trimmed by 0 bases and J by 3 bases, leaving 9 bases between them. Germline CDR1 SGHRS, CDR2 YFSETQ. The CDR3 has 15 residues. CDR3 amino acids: CASSLEAIYTGELFF. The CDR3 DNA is TGCGCCAGCAGCTTGGAAGCGATTTACACCGGGGAGCTGTTTTTT. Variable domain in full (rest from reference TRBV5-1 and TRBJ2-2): KAGVTQTPRYLIKTRGQQVTLSCSPISGHRSVSWYQQTPGQGLQFLFEYFSETQRNKGNFPGRFSGRQFSNSRSEMNVSTLELGDSALYLCASSLEAIYTGELFFGEGSRLTVL.

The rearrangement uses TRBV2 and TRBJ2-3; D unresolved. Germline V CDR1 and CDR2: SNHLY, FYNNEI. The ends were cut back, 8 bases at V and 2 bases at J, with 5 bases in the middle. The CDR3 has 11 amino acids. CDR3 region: CASGNTDTQYF. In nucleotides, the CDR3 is TGTGCCAGCGGTAACACAGATACGCAGTATTTT.

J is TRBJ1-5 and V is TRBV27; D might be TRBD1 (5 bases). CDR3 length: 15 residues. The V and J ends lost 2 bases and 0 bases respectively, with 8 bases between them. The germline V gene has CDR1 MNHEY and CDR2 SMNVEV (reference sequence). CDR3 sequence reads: CASSLGTHSNQPQHF. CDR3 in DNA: TGTGCCAGCAGTTTAGGGACGCATAGCAATCAGCCCCAGCATTTT.

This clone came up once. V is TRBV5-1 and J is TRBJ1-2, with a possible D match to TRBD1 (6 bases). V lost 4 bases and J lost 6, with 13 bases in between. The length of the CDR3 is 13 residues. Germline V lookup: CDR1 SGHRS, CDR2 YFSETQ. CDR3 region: CASSQGGENGYTF. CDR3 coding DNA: TGCGCCAGCAGCCAAGGGGGGGAGAATGGCTACACCTTC.

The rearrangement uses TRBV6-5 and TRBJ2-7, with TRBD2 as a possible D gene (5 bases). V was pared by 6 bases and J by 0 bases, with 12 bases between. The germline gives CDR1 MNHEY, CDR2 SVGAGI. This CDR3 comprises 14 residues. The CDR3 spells CASREDPNSYEQYF. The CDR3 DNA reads TGTGCCAGCAGGGAGGACCCTAACTCCTACGAGCAGTACTTC.

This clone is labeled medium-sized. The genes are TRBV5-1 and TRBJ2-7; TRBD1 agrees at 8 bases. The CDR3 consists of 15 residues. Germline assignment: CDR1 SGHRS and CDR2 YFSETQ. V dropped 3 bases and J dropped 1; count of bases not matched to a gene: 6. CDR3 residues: CASSSGQGVSYEQYF. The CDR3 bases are TGCGCCAGCAGCTCTGGACAGGGCGTGTCCTACGAGCAGTACTTC.

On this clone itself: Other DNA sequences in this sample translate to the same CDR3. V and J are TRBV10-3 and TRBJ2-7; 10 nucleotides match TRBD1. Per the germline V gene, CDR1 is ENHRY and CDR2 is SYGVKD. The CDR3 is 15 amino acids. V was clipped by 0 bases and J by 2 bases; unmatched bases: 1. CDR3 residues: CAISESGTGAYEQYF. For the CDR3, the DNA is TGTGCCATCAGTGAGTCCGGGACAGGGGCCTACGAGCAGTACTTC.

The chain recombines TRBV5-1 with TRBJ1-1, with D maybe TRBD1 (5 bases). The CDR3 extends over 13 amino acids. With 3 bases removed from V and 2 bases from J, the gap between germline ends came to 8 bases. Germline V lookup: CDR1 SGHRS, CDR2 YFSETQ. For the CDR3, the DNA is TGCGCCAGCAGCTGGGGGACCAACACTGAAGCTTTCTTT. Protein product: CASSWGTNTEAFF. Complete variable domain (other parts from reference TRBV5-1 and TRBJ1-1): KAGVTQTPRYLIKTRGQQVTLSCSPISGHRSVSWYQQTPGQGLQFLFEYFSETQRNKGNFPGRFSGRQFSNSRSEMNVSTLELGDSALYLCASSWGTNTEAFFGQGTRLTVV.

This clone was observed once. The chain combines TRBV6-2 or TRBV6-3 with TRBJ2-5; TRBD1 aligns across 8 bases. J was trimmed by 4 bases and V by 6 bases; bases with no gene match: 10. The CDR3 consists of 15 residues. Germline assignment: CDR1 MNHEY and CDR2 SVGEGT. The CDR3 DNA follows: TGTGCCAGCAGCCGTTCGGACAGGGAGTCAGAGACCCAGTACTTC. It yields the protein CASSRSDRESETQYF.

Written as DNA, the CDR3 is TGTGCCAGCAGGATAGGGGATTCACCCCTCCACTTT. It is translated as CASRIGDSPLHF. The chain has TRBV6-6 and TRBJ1-6; tentative D call: TRBD1 (5 bases). CDR3 length: 12 residues. V lost 6 bases to trimming and J lost 8 bases, with 8 bases between them. Germline-derived CDR1 and CDR2 are MNHNY and SVGAGI (reference sequence).

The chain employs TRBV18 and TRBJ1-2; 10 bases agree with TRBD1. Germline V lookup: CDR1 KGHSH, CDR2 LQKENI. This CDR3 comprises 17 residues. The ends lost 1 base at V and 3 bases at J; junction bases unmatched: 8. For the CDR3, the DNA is TGTGCCAGCTCACCACGGACAGGGGGTTTATTCGACTATGGCTACACCTTC. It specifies CASSPRTGGLFDYGYTF.

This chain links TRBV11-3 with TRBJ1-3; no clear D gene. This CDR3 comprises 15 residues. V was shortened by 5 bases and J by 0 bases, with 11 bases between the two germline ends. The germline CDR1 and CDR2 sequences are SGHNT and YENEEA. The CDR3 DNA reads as TGTGCCAGCAGCCCCACGGCTCTCTCTGGAAACACCATATATTTT. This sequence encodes CASSPTALSGNTIYF.

CDR3 sequence reads: CASTNRPRGENTEAFF. DNA for the CDR3: TGTGCCAGCACGAATCGACCCAGGGGTGAGAACACTGAAGCTTTCTTT. The chain is built from TRBV5-6 and TRBJ1-1; TRBD1 is a possible D gene (6 bases). Germline V CDR1 and CDR2: SGHDT, YYEEEE. This CDR3 region has 16 residues. Trimming took off 6 bases at V and 1 base at J, with 19 bases between the two ends.

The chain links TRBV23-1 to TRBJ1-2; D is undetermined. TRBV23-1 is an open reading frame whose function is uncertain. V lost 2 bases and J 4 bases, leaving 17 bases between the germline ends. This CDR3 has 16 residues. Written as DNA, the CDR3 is TGCGCCAGCAGTCAAAGGTCCCCTAAATTGTTCTATGGCTACACCTTC. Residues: CASSQRSPKLFYGYTF.

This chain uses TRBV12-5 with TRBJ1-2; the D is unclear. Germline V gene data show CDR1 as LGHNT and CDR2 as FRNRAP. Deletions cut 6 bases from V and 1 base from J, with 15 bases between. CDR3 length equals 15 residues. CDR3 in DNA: TGTGCTAGTGGGACGACTCCTCAAGGTAACTATGGCTACACCTTC. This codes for CASGTTPQGNYGYTF.

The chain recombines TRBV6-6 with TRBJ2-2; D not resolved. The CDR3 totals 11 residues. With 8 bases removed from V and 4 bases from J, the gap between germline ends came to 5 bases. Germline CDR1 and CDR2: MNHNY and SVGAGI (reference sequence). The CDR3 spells CASQVTGELFF. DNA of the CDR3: TGTGCCAGCCAGGTCACCGGGGAGCTGTTTTTT.

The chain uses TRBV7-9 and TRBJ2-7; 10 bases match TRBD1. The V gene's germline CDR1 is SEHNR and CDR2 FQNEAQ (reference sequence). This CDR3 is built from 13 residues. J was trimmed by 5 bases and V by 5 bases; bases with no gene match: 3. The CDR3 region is CASSPGQGNEQYF. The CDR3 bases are TGTGCCAGCAGCCCGGGACAGGGGAACGAGCAGTACTTC.